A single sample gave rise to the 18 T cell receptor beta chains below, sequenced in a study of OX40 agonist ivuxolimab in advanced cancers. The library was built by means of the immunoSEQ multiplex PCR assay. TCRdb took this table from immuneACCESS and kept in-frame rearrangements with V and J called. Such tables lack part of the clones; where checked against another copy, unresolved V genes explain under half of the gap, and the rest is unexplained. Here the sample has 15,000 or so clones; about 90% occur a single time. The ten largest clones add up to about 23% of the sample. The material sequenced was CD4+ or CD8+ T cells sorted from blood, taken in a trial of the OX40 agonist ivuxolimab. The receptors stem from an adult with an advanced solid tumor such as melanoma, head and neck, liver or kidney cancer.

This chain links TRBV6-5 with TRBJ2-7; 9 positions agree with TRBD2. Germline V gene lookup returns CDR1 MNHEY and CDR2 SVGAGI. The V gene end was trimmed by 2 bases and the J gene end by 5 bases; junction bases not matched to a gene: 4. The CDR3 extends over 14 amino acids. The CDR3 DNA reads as TGTGCCAGCAGTTACGCAGCGGGAGGTGACGAGCAGTACTTC. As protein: CASSYAAGGDEQYF.

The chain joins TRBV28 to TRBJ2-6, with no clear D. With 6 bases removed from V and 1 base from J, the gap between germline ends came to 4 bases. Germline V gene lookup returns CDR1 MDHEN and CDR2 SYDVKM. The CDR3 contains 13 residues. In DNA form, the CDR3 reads TGTGCCAGCAGGGATTCTGGGGCCAACGTCCTGACTTTC. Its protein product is CASRDSGANVLTF. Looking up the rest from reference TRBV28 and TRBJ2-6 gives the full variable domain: DVKVTQSSRYLVKRTGEKVFLECVQDMDHENMFWYRQDPGLGLRLIYFSYDVKMKEKGDIPEGYSVSREKKERFSLILESASTNQTSMYLCASRDSGANVLTFGAGSRLTVL.

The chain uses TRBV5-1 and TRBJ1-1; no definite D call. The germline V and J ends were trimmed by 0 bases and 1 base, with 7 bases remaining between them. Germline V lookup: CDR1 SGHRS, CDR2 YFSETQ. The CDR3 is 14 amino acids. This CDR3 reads CASSLASANTEAFF. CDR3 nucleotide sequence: TGCGCCAGCAGCTTGGCCTCGGCGAACACTGAAGCTTTCTTT.

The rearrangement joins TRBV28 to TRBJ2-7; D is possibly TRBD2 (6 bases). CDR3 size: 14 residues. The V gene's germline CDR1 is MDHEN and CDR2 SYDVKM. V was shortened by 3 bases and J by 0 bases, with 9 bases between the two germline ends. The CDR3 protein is CASSLDYRSYEQYF. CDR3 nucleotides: TGTGCCAGCAGTTTGGACTACCGCTCCTACGAGCAGTACTTC.

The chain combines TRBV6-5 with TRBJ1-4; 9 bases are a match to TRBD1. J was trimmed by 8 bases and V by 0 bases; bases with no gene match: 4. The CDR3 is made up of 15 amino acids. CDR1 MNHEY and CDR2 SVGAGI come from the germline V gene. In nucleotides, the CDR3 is TGTGCCAGCAGTTACTCGGGACAGGGTCGAGAAAAACTGTTTTTT. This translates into CASSYSGQGREKLFF.

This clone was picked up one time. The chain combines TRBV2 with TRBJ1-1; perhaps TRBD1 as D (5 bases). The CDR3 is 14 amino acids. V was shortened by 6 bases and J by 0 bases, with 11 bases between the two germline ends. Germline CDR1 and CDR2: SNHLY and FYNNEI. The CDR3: CASRGGPLNTEAFF. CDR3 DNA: TGTGCCAGCAGGGGGGGACCGCTGAACACTGAAGCTTTCTTT. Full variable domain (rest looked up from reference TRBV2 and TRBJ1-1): EPEVTQTPSHQVTQMGQEVILRCVPISNHLYFYWYRQILGQKVEFLVSFYNNEISEKSEIFDDQFSVERPDGSNFTLKIRSTKLEDSAMYFCASRGGPLNTEAFFGQGTRLTVV.

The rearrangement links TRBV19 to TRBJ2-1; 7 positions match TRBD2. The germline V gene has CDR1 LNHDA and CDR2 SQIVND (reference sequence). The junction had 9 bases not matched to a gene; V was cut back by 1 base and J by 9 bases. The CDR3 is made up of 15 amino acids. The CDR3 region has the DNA TGTGCCAGTAGTATAGGTCGCGGGAGCCGTCCTGAGCAGTTCTTC. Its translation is CASSIGRGSRPEQFF.

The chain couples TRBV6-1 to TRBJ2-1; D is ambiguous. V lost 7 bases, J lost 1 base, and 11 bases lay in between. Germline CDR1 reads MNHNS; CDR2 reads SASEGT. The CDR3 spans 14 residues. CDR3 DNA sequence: TGTGCCAGCAAATATCTAGAGTCCTACAATGAGCAGTTCTTC. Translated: CASKYLESYNEQFF.

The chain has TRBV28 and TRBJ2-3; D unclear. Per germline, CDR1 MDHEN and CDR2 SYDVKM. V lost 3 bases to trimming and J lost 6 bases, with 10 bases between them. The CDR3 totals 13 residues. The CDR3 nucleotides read TGTGCCAGCAGTTTCTTCATGGGCGATACGCAGTATTTT. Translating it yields CASSFFMGDTQYF.

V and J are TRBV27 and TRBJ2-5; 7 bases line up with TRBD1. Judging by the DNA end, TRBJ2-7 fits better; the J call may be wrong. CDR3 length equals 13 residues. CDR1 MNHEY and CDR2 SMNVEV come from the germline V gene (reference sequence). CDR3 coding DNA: TGTGCCAGCAGTTTAACAGGGGTATACGAGCAGTACTTC. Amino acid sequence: CASSLTGVYEQYF.

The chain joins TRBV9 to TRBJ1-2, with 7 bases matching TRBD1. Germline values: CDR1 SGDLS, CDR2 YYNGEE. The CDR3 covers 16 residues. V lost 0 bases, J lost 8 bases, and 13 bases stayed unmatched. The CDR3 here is CASSVGLLDRVEGYTF. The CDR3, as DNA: TGTGCCAGCAGCGTAGGGTTATTAGACAGGGTTGAAGGCTACACCTTC.

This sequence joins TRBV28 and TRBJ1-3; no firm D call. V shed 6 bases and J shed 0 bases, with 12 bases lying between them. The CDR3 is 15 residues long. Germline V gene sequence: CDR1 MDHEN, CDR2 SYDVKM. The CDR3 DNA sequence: TGTGCCAGCAGCCATGATTGGGTCTCTGGAAACACCATATATTTT. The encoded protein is CASSHDWVSGNTIYF.

For the CDR3, the DNA is TGTGCCAGCAGTTTAGGTGCCATTAATCAGCCCCAGCATTTT. Translation gives CASSLGAINQPQHF. V and J are TRBV27 and TRBJ1-5; D gene uncertain. The germline V gene encodes CDR1 MNHEY and CDR2 SMNVEV (reference sequence). CDR3 length: 14 amino acids. The V gene lost 2 bases and the J gene lost 4 bases, with 9 bases spanning the gap.

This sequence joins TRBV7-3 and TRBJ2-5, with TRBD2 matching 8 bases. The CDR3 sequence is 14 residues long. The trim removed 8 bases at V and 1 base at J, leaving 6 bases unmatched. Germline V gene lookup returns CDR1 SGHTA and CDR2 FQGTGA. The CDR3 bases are TGTGCCAGCTCCCCTAGCGGGCCCCAAGAGACCCAGTACTTC. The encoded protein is CASSPSGPQETQYF.

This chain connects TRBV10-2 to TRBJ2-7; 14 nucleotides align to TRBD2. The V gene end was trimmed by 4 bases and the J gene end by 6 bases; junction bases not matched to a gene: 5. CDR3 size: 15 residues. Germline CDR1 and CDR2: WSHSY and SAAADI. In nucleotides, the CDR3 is TGCGCCAGCAGTGCCGCGGGACTAGCGGGAGCCGAGCAGTACTTC. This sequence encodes CASSAAGLAGAEQYF.

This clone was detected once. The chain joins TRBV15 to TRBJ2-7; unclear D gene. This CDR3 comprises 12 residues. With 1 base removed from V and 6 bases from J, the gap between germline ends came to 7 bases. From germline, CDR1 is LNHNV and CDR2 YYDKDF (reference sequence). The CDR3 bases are TGTGCCACCAGCAGAGTTCCGTTCGAGCAGTACTTC. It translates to CATSRVPFEQYF.

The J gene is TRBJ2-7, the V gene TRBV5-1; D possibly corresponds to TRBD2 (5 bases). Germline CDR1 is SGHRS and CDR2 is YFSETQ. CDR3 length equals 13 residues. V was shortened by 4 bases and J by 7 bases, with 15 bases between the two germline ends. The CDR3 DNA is TGCGCCAGCAGCACAGACCAGCAGCGGGAGCAGTACTTC. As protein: CASSTDQQREQYF.

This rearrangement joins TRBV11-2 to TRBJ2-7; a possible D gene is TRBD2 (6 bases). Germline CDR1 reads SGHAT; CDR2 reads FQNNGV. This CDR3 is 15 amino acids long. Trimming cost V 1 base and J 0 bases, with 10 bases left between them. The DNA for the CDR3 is TGTGCCAGCAGCTTAGTGGCGGGAAGCTCCTACGAGCAGTACTTC. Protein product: CASSLVAGSSYEQYF.